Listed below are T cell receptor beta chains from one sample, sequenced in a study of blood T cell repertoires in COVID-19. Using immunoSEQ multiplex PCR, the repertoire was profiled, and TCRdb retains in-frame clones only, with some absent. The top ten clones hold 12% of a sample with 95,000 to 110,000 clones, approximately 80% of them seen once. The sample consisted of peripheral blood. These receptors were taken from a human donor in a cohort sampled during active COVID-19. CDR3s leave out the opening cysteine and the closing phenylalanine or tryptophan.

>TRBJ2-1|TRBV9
ASSALAGNEQF
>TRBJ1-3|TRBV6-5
ASTRTGWDTIY
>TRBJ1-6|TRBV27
ASSLSRGLQVGNSPLH
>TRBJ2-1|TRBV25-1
ASSVQINEQF
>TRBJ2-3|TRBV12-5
ASGSEPGRRVPDTQY
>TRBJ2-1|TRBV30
AWSVWEGSYNEQF
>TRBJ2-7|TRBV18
ASSPTGYEQY
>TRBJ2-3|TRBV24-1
ATSDAQGAVDTQY
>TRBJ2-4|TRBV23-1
ASSNRDRVNIQY
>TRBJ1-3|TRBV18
ASSLFFRAGPSSGNTIY
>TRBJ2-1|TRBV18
ASSPPQGPLSSYNEQF
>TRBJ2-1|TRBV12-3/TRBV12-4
ASSSGYSEQF
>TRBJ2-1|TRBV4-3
ASSPLAGAYNEQF
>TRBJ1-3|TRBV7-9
ASSAGPTDTIY
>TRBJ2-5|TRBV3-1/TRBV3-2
ASSRETGLAGIQETQY
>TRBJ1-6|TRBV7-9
ASSEDRASPLH
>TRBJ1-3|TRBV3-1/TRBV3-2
ASSQGAGGSSGNTIY
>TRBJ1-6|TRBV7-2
ASSRDRASPLH
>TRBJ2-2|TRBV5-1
ASSLGTSGTGELF
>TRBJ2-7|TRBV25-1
ASSESQMQY
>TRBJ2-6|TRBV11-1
ASRGPISGANVLT
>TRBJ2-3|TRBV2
ASSDRRGVTDTQY
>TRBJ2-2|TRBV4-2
ASRRQVANTGELF
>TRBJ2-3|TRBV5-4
ASSPPDFKAQY
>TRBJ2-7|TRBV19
ASSLGRLGYEQY
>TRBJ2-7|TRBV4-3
ASSHRDRDYEQY
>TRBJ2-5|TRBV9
ASSGTSGGRQETQY
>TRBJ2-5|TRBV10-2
ASSSGPGDGPQETQY
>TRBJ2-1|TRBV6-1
ASSDLRESYNEQF
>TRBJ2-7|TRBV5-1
ASSPGLAGHLSYEQY
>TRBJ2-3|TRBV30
AFGGRRGDTQY